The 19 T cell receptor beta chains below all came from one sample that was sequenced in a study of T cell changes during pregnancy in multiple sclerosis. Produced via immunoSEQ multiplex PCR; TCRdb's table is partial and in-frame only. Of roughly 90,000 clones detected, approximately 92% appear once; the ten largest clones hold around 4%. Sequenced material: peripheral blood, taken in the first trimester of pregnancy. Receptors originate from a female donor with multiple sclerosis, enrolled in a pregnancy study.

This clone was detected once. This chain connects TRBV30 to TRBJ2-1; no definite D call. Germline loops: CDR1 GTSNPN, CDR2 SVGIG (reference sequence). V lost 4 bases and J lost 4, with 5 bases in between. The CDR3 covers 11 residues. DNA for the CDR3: TGTGCCTGGAAATCTTACAATGAGCAGTTCTTC. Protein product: CAWKSYNEQFF. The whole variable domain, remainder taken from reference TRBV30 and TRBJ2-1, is SQTIHQWPATLVQPVGSPLSLECTVEGTSNPNLYWYRQAAGRGLQLLFYSVGIGQISSEVPQNLSASRPQDRQFILSSKKLLLSDSGFYLCAWKSYNEQFFGPGTRLTVL.

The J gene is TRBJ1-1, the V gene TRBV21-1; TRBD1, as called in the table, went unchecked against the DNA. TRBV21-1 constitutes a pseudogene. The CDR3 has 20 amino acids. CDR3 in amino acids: CASSNAGTGEVTRCRVEAFF. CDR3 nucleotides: TGTGCCAGCAGCAACGCCGGGACAGGGGAAGTAACCCGATGTAGGGTTGAAGCTTTCTTT.

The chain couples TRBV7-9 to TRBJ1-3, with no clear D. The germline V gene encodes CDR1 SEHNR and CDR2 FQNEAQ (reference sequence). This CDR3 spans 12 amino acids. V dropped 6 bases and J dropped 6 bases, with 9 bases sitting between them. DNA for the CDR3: TGTGCCAGCAGTCTCCTATTAAACACCATATATTTT. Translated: CASSLLLNTIYF.

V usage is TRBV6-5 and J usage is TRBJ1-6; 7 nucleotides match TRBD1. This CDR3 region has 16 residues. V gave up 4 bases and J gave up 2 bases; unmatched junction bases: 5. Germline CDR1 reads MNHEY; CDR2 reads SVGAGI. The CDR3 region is CASSLGDSPYNSPLHF. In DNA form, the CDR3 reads TGTGCCAGCAGTTTGGGGGACAGCCCCTATAATTCACCCCTCCACTTT.

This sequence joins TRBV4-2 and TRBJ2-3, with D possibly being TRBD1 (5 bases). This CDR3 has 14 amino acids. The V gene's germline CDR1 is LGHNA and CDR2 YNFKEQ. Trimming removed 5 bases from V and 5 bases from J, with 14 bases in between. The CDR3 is CASSSSQGIDTQYF. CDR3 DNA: TGTGCCAGCAGCTCCAGTCAGGGTATAGATACGCAGTATTTT.

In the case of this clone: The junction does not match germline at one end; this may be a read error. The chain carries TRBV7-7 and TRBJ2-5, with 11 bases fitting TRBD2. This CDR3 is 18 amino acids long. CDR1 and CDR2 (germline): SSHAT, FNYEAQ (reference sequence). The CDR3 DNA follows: TGTGCTAGCAGCTCTCTACCACCGGGACTAGCGGTGTGGGAGACCCAGTACTTC. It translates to CASSSLPPGLAVWETQYF.

The CDR3 DNA reads TGTGCCAGCAGTGAGGTTCTAGGGGTCAATCAGCCCCAGCATTTT. Translating gives CASSEVLGVNQPQHF. The chain combines TRBV6-1 with TRBJ1-5, with a possible D match to TRBD1 (5 bases). Germline CDR1 is MNHNS and CDR2 is SASEGT. The CDR3 loop spans 15 amino acids. V gave up 3 bases and J gave up 3 bases, with 12 bases separating them.

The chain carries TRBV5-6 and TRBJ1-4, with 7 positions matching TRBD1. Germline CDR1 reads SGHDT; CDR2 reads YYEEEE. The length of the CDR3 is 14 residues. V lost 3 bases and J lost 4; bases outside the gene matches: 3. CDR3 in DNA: TGTGCCAGCAGCTCCAGACAGGGTAATGAAAAACTGTTTTTT. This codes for CASSSRQGNEKLFF.

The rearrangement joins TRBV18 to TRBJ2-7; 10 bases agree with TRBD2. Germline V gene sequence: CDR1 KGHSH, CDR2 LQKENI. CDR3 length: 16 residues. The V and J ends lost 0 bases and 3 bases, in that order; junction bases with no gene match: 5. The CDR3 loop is CASSPPKRGGRYEQYF. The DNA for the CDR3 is TGTGCCAGCTCACCACCGAAGCGGGGGGGCCGCTACGAGCAGTACTTC.

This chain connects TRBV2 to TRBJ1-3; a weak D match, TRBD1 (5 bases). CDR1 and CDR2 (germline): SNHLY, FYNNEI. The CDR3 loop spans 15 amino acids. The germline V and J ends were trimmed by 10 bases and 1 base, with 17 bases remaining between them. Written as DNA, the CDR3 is TGTGCCACCCTACGGGTAGGGGCTTCTGGAAACACCATATATTTT. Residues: CATLRVGASGNTIYF.

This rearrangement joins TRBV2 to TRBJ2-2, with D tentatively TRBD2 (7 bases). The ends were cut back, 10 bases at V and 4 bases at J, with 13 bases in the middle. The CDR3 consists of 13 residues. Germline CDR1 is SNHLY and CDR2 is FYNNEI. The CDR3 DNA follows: TGTGCCACTGGAGGGGGGGCCACCGGGGAGCTGTTTTTT. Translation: CATGGGATGELFF.

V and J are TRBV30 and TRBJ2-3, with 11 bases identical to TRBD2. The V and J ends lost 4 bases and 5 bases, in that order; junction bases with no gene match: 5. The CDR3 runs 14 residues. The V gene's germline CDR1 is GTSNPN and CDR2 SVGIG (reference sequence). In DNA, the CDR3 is TGTGCCTGGACCCTAGCGGGGGGAGGAGATACGCAGTATTTT. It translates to CAWTLAGGGDTQYF.

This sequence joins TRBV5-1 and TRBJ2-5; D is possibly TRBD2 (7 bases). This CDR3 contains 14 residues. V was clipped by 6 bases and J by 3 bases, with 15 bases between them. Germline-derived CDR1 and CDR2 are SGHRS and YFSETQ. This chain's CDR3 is CASTIEGGEETQYF. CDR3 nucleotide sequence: TGCGCCAGCACCATTGAAGGGGGGGAAGAGACCCAGTACTTC.

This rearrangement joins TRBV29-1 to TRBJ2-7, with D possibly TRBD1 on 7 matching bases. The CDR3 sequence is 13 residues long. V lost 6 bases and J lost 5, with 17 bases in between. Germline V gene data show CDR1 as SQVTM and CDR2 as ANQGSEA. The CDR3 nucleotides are TGCAGCGTAAGAGGGCAGGGGGGCAACGAGCAGTACTTC. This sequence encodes CSVRGQGGNEQYF.

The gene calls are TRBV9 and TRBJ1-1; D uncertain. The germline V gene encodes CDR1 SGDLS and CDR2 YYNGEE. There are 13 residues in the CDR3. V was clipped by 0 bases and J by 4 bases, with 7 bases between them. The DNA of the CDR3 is TGTGCCAGCAGCGTAGGAGGTTCCACTGAAGCTTTCTTT. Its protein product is CASSVGGSTEAFF. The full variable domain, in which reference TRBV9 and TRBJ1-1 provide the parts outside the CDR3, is DSGVTQTPKHLITATGQRVTLRCSPRSGDLSVYWYQQSLDQGLQFLIQYYNGEERAKGNILERFSAQQFPDLHSELNLSSLELGDSALYFCASSVGGSTEAFFGQGTRLTVV.

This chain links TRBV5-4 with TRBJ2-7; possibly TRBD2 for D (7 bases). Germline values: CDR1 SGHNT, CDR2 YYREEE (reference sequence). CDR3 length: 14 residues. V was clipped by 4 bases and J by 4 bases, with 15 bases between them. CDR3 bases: TGTGCCAGCAGCCGGCGGGGGCAGGCTTACGAGCAGTACTTC. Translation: CASSRRGQAYEQYF.

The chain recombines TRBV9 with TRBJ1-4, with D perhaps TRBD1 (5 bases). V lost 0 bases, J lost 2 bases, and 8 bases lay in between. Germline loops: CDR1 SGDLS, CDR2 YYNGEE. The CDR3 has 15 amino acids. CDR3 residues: CASSVGGDTNEKLFF. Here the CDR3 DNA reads TGTGCCAGCAGCGTAGGGGGCGATACTAATGAAAAACTGTTTTTT.

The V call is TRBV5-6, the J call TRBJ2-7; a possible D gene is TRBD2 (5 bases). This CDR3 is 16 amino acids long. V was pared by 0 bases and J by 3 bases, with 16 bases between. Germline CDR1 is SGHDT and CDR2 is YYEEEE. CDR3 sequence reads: CASSLATTTKGYEQYF. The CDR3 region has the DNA TGTGCCAGCAGCTTGGCCACGACGACTAAGGGCTACGAGCAGTACTTC. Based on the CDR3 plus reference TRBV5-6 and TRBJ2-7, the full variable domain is DAGVTQSPTHLIKTRGQQVTLRCSPKSGHDTVSWYQQALGQGPQFIFQYYEEEERQRGNFPDRFSGHQFPNYSSELNVNALLLGDSALYLCASSLATTTKGYEQYFGPGTRLTVT.

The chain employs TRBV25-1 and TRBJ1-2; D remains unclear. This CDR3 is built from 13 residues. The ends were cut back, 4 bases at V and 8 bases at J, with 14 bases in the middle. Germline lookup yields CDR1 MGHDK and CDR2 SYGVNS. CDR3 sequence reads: CASSGKWTGGYTF. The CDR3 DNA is TGTGCCAGCAGTGGCAAATGGACGGGGGGCTACACCTTC.